The 12 T cell receptor beta chains below all came from one sample that was sequenced in a study of OX40 agonist ivuxolimab in advanced cancers. Here immunoSEQ multiplex PCR was the method, and the copy in TCRdb shows in-frame clones only, minus some. The repertoire consists of 55,000 to 80,000 clones, with approximately 90% occurring once and the leading ten covering about 1.3%. The source material was CD4+ or CD8+ T cells sorted from blood, sampled in a trial of the OX40 agonist ivuxolimab. Receptors originate from an adult with an advanced solid tumor such as melanoma, head and neck, liver or kidney cancer.

This clone occurred a few times. The V gene is TRBV7-9, the J gene TRBJ1-2; the D is unclear. The CDR3 runs 16 residues. Germline V gene sequence: CDR1 SEHNR, CDR2 FQNEAQ (reference sequence). V was clipped by 2 bases and J by 1 base, with 14 bases between them. The CDR3 region is CASSLTPSRDNYGYTF. CDR3 coding DNA: TGTGCCAGCAGCTTAACCCCGTCTAGAGATAACTATGGCTACACCTTC.

The genes are TRBV13 and TRBJ2-7, with 9 bases aligning to TRBD1. The CDR3 is 14 residues long. J gave up 2 bases and V 5 bases, and 4 bases lay outside the gene matches. Germline V gives CDR1 PRHDT, CDR2 FYEKMQ (reference sequence). In nucleotides, the CDR3 is TGTGCCAGCAGCCCCGGGACAGGGACCTACGAGCAGTACTTC. This gives the protein CASSPGTGTYEQYF.

This chain links TRBV30 with TRBJ1-6; D gene unclear. Per germline, CDR1 GTSNPN and CDR2 SVGIG (reference sequence). With 1 base removed from V and 7 bases from J, the gap between germline ends came to 8 bases. The CDR3 totals 13 residues. The DNA for the CDR3 is TGTGCCTGGAGTGGGACCGTGAATTCACCCCTCCACTTT. Residues: CAWSGTVNSPLHF.

The chain joins TRBV5-8 to TRBJ2-2; D perhaps matches TRBD1 (6 bases). Trimming removed 7 bases from V and 8 bases from J, with 9 bases in between. CDR1 is SGHTS, CDR2 YDEGEE, per germline. The CDR3 has 11 amino acids. The CDR3 nucleotides are TGTGCCAGCGCAGGGGTGGGGGAGCTGTTTTTT. This codes for CASAGVGELFF.

This clone has only one observation. The rearrangement joins TRBV7-9 to TRBJ1-1, with a tentative D call TRBD1 (6 bases). Germline lookup yields CDR1 SEHNR and CDR2 FQNEAQ (reference sequence). With 6 bases removed from V and 1 base from J, the gap between germline ends came to 12 bases. There are 14 residues in the CDR3. The CDR3 reads CASRGEQGNTEAFF. The CDR3 DNA is TGTGCCAGCAGAGGGGAACAGGGGAACACTGAAGCTTTCTTT.

The chain is built from TRBV30 and TRBJ1-6; D unresolved. V lost 2 bases to trimming and J lost 7 bases, with 18 bases between them. This CDR3 is built from 16 residues. Germline V CDR1 and CDR2: GTSNPN, SVGIG (reference sequence). CDR3 protein: CAWSIGRGFKNSPLHF. CDR3 coding DNA: TGTGCCTGGAGTATAGGCCGGGGTTTCAAAAATTCACCCCTCCACTTT.

The rearrangement uses TRBV5-5 and TRBJ1-3, with D possibly matching TRBD1 (5 bases). Trimming removed 0 bases at V and 6 bases at J, with 10 bases between. This CDR3 is 14 amino acids long. From germline, CDR1 is SGHKS and CDR2 YYEKEE (reference sequence). CDR3 in amino acids: CASSLGQGPNTIYF. The CDR3 nucleotides read TGTGCCAGCAGCTTGGGGCAGGGCCCAAACACCATATATTTT.

The chain uses TRBV7-9 and TRBJ1-5; D ambiguous. Germline CDR1 is SEHNR and CDR2 is FQNEAQ (reference sequence). Trimming took off 1 base at V and 3 bases at J, with 10 bases between the two ends. The CDR3 is made up of 15 amino acids. DNA for the CDR3: TGTGCCAGCAGCTTAGGGCCGGGCTTCAATCAGCCCCAGCATTTT. Translated: CASSLGPGFNQPQHF.

Turning to this clone: The same CDR3 can be traced to other DNA sequences in this sample. The chain has TRBV7-9 and TRBJ1-2; D unclear. V was trimmed by 1 base and J by 0 bases, leaving 6 bases between them. The CDR3 is 14 amino acids. Germline V lookup: CDR1 SEHNR, CDR2 FQNEAQ (reference sequence). The CDR3, as DNA: TGTGCCAGCAGCTTAGGCGGGACTAACTATGGCTACACCTTC. Translating it yields CASSLGGTNYGYTF. The full variable domain, completed using reference TRBV7-9 and TRBJ1-2, is DTGVSQNPRHKITKRGQNVTFRCDPISEHNRLYWYRQTLGQGPEFLTYFQNEAQLEKSRLLSDRFSAERPKGSFSTLEIQRTEQGDSAMYLCASSLGGTNYGYTFGSGTRLTVV.

V usage is TRBV28 and J usage is TRBJ1-2; no firm D call. The CDR3 is 12 amino acids. Trimming cost V 7 bases and J 0 bases, with 6 bases left between them. The germline V gene has CDR1 MDHEN and CDR2 SYDVKM. CDR3 residues: CASITSNYGYTF. Here the CDR3 DNA reads TGTGCCAGCATAACATCTAACTATGGCTACACCTTC.

This chain connects TRBV10-3 to TRBJ1-4; 9 positions match TRBD1. Germline V gene data show CDR1 as ENHRY and CDR2 as SYGVKD. J gave up 11 bases and V 1 base, and 14 bases lay outside the gene matches. The CDR3 runs to 17 residues. CDR3 in amino acids: CAISELSPGQGLVKLFF. Here the CDR3 DNA reads TGTGCCATCAGTGAGTTATCTCCGGGACAGGGCCTGGTGAAACTGTTTTTT.

The V call is TRBV6-1, the J call TRBJ2-7; 9 nucleotides align to TRBD1. V lost 6 bases to trimming and J lost 1 base; unmatched junction nucleotides: 1. The CDR3 covers 13 residues. Germline CDR1 is MNHNS and CDR2 is SASEGT. The DNA for the CDR3 is TGTGCCAGCAGGGACAGGGGATCCTACGAGCAGTACTTC. Protein sequence: CASRDRGSYEQYF.